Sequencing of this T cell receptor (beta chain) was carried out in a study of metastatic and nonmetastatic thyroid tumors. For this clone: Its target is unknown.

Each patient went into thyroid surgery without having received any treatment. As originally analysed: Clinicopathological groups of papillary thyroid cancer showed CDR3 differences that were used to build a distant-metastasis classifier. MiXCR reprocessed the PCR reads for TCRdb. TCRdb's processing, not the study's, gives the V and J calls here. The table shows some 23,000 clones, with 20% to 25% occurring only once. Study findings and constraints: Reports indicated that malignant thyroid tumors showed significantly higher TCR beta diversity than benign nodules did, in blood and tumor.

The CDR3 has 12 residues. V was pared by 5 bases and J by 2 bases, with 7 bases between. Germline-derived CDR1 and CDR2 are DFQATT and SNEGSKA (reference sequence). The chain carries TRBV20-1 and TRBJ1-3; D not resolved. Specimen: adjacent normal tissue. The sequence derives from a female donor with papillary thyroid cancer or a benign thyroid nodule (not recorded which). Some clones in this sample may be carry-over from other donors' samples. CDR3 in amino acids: CSASLPGNTIYF. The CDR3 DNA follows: TGCAGTGCTTCGCTACCTGGAAACACCATATATTTT.